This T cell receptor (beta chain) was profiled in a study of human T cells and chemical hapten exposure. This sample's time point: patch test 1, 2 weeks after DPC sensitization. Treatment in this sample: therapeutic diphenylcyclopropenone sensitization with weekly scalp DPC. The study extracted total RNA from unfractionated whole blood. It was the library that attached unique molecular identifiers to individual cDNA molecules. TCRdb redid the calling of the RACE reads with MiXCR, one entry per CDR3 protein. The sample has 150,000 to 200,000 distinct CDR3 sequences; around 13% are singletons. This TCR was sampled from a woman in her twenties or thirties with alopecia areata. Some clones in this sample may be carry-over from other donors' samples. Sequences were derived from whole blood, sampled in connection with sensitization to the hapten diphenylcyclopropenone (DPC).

CDR3 sequence (DNA): TGCAGTGCCCCCGACGTCGCGGGACACAGCAATCAGCCCCAGCATTTT. This codes for CSAPDVAGHSNQPQHF. The chain has TRBV20-1 and TRBJ1-5; weak D call: TRBD1 (6 bases). CDR1 and CDR2 (germline): DFQATT, SNEGSKA (reference sequence). CDR3 length: 16 residues. V lost 6 bases and J lost 1, with 19 bases in between.